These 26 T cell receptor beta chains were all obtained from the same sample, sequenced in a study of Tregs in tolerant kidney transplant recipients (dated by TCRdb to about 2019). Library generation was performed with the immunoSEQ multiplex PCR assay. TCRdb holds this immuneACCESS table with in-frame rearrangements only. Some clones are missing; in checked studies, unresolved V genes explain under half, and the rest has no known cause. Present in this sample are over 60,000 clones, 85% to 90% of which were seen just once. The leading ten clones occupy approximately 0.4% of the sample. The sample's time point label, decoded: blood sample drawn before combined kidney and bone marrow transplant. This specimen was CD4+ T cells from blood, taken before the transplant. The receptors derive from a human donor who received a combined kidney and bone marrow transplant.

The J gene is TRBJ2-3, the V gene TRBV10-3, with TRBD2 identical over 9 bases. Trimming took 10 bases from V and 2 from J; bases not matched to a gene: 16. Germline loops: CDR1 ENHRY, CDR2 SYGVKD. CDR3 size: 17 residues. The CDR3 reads CATTARTSALLTDTQYF. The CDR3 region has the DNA TGTGCCACTACAGCCAGGACTAGCGCCCTGCTCACAGATACGCAGTATTTT.

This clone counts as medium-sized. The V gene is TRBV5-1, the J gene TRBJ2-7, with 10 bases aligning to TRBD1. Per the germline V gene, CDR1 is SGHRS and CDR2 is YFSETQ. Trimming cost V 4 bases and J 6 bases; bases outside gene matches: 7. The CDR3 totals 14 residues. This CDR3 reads CASSPTGGLSEQYF. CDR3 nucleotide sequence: TGCGCCAGCAGCCCGACAGGGGGCCTGAGCGAGCAGTACTTC.

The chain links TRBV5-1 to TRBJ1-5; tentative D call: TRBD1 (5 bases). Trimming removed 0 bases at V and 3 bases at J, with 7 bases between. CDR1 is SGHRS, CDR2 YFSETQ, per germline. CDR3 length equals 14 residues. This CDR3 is CASSLEGLNQPQHF. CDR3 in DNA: TGCGCCAGCAGCTTGGAGGGGCTCAATCAGCCCCAGCATTTT.

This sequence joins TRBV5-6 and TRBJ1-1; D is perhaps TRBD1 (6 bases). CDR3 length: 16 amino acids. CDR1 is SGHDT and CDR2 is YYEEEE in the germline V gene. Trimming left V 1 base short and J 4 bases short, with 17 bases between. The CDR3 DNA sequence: TGTGCCAGCAGCTTGCTCACGGGGGCGGGGGGCACTGAAGCTTTCTTT. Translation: CASSLLTGAGGTEAFF.

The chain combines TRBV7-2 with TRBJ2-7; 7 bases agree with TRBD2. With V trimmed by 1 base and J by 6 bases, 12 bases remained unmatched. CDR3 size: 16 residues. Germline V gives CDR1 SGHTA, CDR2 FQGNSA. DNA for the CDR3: TGTGCCAGCAGCTTAGGGGGAGGGAATATAGGAGGCGAGCAGTACTTC. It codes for CASSLGGGNIGGEQYF.

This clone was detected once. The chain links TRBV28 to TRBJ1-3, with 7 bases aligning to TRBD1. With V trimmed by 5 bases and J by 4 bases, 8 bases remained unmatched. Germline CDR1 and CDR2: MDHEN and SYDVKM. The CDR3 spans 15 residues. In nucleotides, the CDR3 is TGTGCCAGCAGTCCCTCGGGACAGTTAGGAAACACCATATATTTT. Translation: CASSPSGQLGNTIYF.

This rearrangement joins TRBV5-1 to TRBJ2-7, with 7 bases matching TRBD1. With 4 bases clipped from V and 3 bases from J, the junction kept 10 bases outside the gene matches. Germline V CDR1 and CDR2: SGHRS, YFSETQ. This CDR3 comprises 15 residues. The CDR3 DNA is TGCGCCAGCAGCACGGAACCCAGGGGGTACTACGAGCAGTACTTC. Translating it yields CASSTEPRGYYEQYF.

As DNA, the CDR3 is TGTGCCAGCTCACCACGGGTAGGGAGAAGCTCTGGGGCCAACGTCCTGACTTTC. Amino acid sequence: CASSPRVGRSSGANVLTF. The chain joins TRBV18 to TRBJ2-6; perhaps TRBD2 as D (5 bases). V gave up 1 base and J gave up 0 bases, with 13 bases separating them. The CDR3 has 18 amino acids. Germline V lookup: CDR1 KGHSH, CDR2 LQKENI.

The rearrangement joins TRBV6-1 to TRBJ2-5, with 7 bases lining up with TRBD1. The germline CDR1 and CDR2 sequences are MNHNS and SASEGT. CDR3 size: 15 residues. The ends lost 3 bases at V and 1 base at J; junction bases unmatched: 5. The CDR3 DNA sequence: TGTGCCAGCAGTGACAGGGGGATATTCCAAGAGACCCAGTACTTC. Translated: CASSDRGIFQETQYF.

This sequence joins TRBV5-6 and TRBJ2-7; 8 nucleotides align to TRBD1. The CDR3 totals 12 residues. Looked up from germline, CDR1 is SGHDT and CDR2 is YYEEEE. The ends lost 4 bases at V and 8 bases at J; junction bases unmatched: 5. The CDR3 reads CASSPGQDQQYF. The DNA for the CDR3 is TGTGCCAGCAGCCCGGGACAGGACCAGCAGTACTTC.

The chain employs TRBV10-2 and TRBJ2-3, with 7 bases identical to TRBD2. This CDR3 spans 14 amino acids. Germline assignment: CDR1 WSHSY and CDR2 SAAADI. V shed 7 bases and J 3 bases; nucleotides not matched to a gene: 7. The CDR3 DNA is TGCGCCAGCATCCGGACTAGTTTGACAGATACGCAGTATTTT. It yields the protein CASIRTSLTDTQYF.

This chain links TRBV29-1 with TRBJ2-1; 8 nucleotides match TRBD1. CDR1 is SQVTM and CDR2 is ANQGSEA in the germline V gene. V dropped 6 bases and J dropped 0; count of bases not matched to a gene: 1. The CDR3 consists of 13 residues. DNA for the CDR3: TGCAGCGTCGACAGGGGCTCCTACAATGAGCAGTTCTTC. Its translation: CSVDRGSYNEQFF.

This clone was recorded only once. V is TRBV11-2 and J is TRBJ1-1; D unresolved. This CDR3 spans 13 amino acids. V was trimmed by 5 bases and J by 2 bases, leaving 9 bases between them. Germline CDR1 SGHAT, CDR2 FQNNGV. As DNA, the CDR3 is TGTGCCAGCAGCCTGGCCACCAACACTGAAGCTTTCTTT. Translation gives CASSLATNTEAFF.

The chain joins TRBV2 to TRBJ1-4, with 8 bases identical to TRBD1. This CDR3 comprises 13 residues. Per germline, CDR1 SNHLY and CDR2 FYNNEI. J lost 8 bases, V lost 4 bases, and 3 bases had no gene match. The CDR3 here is CASSGTGHEKLFF. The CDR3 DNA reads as TGTGCCAGCAGTGGGACAGGGCACGAAAAACTGTTTTTT.

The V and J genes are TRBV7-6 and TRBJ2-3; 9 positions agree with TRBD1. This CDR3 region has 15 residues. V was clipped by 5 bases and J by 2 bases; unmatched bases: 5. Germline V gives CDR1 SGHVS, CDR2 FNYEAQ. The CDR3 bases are TGTGCCAGCAGCCCGGGACAGGGTTTCACAGATACGCAGTATTTT. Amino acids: CASSPGQGFTDTQYF.

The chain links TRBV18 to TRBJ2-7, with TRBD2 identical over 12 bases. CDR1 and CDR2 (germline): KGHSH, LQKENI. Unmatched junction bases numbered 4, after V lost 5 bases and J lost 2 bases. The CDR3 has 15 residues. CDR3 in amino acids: CASSDGLAGPYEQYF. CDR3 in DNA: TGTGCCAGCTCAGACGGACTAGCGGGGCCCTACGAGCAGTACTTC.

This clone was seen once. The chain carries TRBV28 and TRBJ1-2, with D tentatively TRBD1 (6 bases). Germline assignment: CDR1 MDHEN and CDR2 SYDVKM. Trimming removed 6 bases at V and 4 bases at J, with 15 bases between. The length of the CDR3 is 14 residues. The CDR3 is CASRPTGLFYGYTF. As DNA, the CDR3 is TGTGCCAGCAGACCGACAGGATTATTCTATGGCTACACCTTC.

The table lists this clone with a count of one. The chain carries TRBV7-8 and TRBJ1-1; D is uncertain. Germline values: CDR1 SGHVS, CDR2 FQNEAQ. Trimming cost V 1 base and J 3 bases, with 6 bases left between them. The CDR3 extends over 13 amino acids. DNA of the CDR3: TGTGCCAGCAGCTTAGTGAGGGACACTGAAGCTTTCTTT. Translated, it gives CASSLVRDTEAFF.

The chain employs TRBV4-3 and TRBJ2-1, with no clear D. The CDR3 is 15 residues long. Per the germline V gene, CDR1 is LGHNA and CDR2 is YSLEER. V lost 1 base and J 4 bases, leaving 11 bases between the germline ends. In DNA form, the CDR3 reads TGCGCCAGCAGCCAAGGTCTTTCTGTGTACAATGAGCAGTTCTTC. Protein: CASSQGLSVYNEQFF.

CDR3 sequence reads: CASSYGRGYEQYF. CDR3 nucleotide sequence: TGCGCCAGCAGCTACGGCAGGGGTTACGAGCAGTACTTC. The chain recombines TRBV5-1 with TRBJ2-7; a weak D match, TRBD1 (6 bases). The V gene's germline CDR1 is SGHRS and CDR2 YFSETQ. CDR3 length: 13 amino acids. Trimming stripped 3 bases from V and 4 bases from J, with 11 bases between.

In DNA, the CDR3 is TGTGCCAGCAGCTTTAGCGGAGCCTACGAGCAGTACTTC. Translation: CASSFSGAYEQYF. The chain joins TRBV7-2 to TRBJ2-7, with D possibly TRBD2 on 6 matching bases. The germline V and J ends were trimmed by 3 bases and 2 bases, with 8 bases remaining between them. Germline V CDR1 and CDR2: SGHTA, FQGNSA. The CDR3 contains 13 residues.

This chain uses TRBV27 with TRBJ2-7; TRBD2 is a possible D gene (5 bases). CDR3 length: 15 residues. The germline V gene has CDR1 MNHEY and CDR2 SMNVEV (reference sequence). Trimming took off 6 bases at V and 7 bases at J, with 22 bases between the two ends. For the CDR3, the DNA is TGTGCCAGCAGCTTCGACCCCTCCCGGGGTTTTGAGCAGTACTTC. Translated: CASSFDPSRGFEQYF.

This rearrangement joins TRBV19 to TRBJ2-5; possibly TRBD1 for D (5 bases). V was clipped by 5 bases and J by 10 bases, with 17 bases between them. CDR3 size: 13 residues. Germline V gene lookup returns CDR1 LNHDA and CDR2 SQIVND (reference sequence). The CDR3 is CASSASTVGDQYF. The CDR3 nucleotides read TGTGCCAGTAGTGCCTCGACAGTTGGGGACCAGTACTTC.

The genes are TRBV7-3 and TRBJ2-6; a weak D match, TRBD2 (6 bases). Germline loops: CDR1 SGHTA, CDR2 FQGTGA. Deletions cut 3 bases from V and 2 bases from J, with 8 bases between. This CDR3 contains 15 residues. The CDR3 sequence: CASSLAGTGANVLTF. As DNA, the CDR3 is TGTGCCAGCAGCTTGGCGGGGACTGGGGCCAACGTCCTGACTTTC.

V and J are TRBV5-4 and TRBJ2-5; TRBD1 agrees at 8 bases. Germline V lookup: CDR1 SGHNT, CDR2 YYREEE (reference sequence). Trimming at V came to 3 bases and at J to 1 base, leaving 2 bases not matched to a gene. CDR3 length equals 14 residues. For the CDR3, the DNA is TGTGCCAGCAGCTCTACAGGGGGCCAAGAGACCCAGTACTTC. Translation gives CASSSTGGQETQYF.

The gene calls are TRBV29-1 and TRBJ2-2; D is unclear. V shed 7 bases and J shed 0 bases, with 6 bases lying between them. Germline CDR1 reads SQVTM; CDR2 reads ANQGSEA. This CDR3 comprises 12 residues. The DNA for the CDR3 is TGCAGCGCCGTCGCGAACACCGGGGAGCTGTTTTTT. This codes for CSAVANTGELFF.